These 2 T cell receptor beta chains originate from one sample sequenced in a study of T cell responses to AZD1222 COVID-19 vaccine. Using immunoSEQ multiplex PCR, the repertoire was profiled, and TCRdb retains in-frame clones only, with some absent. The sample holds tens of thousands of clones, 80% to 95% seen once. Sequencing used peripheral blood, obtained 28 days after the second AZD1222 dose. The source is an adult who received the AZD1222 COVID-19 vaccine.

Written as DNA, the CDR3 is TGTGCCAGCAGTCCGAGGACAGGGGCTAAACCATACGACGAGCAGTACTTC. Protein product: CASSPRTGAKPYDEQYF. This chain joins TRBV6-6 and TRBJ2-7; 9 nucleotides line up with TRBD1. Per the germline V gene, CDR1 is MNHNY and CDR2 is SVGAGI (reference sequence). The CDR3 runs 17 residues. V gave up 5 bases and J gave up 5 bases; unmatched junction bases: 16.

This chain joins TRBV5-6 and TRBJ2-5; D not resolved. The V gene's germline CDR1 is SGHDT and CDR2 YYEEEE. V lost 4 bases to trimming and J lost 3 bases, with 13 bases between them. The CDR3 has 14 residues. The CDR3 DNA sequence: TGTGCCAGCAGCCCCGGTCACCCCAAAGAGACCCAGTACTTC. This encodes CASSPGHPKETQYF.